Following are 12 T cell receptor beta chains from one sample sequenced in a study of lymphopenia after photon versus proton radiotherapy. The assay was immunoSEQ multiplex PCR, and TCRdb's table has in-frame clones only and misses some. The profile shows 40,000 or so clones, more than 85% of them singletons. This specimen was peripheral blood, taken from a patient treated with photon-based radiotherapy. These receptors all come from a man between 60 and 75 years old with cholangiocarcinoma.

The rearrangement uses TRBV11-2 and TRBJ2-2; D is unresolved. This CDR3 is built from 14 residues. V was cut by 3 bases and J by 10 bases, with 15 bases left in between. Germline lookup yields CDR1 SGHAT and CDR2 FQNNGV. The DNA of the CDR3 is TGTGCCAGCAGCTTCTGGGCCGAGGATGAGGAGCTGTTTTTT. As protein: CASSFWAEDEELFF. Using reference TRBV11-2 and TRBJ2-2 for the parts outside the CDR3, the full variable domain is EAGVAQSPRYKIIEKRQSVAFWCNPISGHATLYWYQQILGQGPKLLIQFQNNGVVDDSQLPKDRFSAERLKGVDSTLKIQPAKLEDSAVYLCASSFWAEDEELFFGEGSRLTVL.

The J gene is TRBJ1-5, the V gene TRBV27; D might be TRBD1 (6 bases). Trimming took off 3 bases at V and 7 bases at J, with 10 bases between the two ends. This CDR3 contains 13 residues. From germline, CDR1 is MNHEY and CDR2 SMNVEV (reference sequence). CDR3 bases: TGTGCCAGCAGTTTTGGGACATTACAGCCCCAGCATTTT. Residues: CASSFGTLQPQHF.

The chain is built from TRBV28 and TRBJ2-3; no clear D. Trimming left V 6 bases short and J 0 bases short, with 19 bases between. The CDR3 consists of 17 residues. The germline V gene has CDR1 MDHEN and CDR2 SYDVKM. CDR3 amino acids: CASSPALGKLSTDTQYF. The CDR3 bases are TGTGCCAGCAGCCCTGCCCTGGGGAAGCTGAGCACAGATACGCAGTATTTT.

The chain links TRBV7-8 to TRBJ2-7; D gene unclear. Trimming cost V 5 bases and J 7 bases, with 12 bases left between them. The CDR3 spans 12 residues. CDR1 is SGHVS, CDR2 FQNEAQ, per germline. CDR3 protein: CASSPLVVEQYF. The CDR3 bases are TGTGCCAGCAGCCCCTTAGTTGTGGAGCAGTACTTC.

The rearrangement joins TRBV6-6 to TRBJ1-5; 10 nucleotides match TRBD1. This CDR3 is 16 amino acids long. Trimming removed 0 bases from V and 5 bases from J; junction bases left unmatched: 4. Germline CDR1 is MNHNY and CDR2 is SVGAGI (reference sequence). Here the CDR3 reads CASSYSPGQGHQPQHF. The CDR3 region has the DNA TGTGCCAGCAGTTACTCACCGGGACAGGGGCATCAGCCCCAGCATTTT.

The chain carries TRBV6-5 and TRBJ2-7, with D perhaps TRBD2 (6 bases). Germline V gene lookup returns CDR1 MNHEY and CDR2 SVGAGI. The CDR3 loop spans 13 amino acids. Trimming took off 4 bases at V and 3 bases at J, with 10 bases between the two ends. The CDR3 nucleotides are TGTGCCAGCAGTTTCACGGGAGTCTACGAGCAGTACTTC. As protein: CASSFTGVYEQYF.

The genes are TRBV5-4 and TRBJ2-5; the match to TRBD2 covers 7 bases. The ends lost 0 bases at V and 2 bases at J; junction bases unmatched: 4. The CDR3 has 15 amino acids. Germline CDR1 reads SGHNT; CDR2 reads YYREEE (reference sequence). In DNA form, the CDR3 reads TGTGCCAGCAGCTTGGCGAGCGGGATACAAGAGACCCAGTACTTC. Its translation is CASSLASGIQETQYF.

Notes on this clone: One end of the junction does not line up with germline, which may come from a read error. The rearrangement uses TRBV14 and TRBJ2-2, with 7 bases that match TRBD1. The germline gives CDR1 SGHDN, CDR2 FVKESK. The CDR3 is 16 residues long. The CDR3 bases are TGTGCCAGCAGCAAAGACAGGGTCATAGACACCGGGGAGCTGTTTTTT. Its protein product is CASSKDRVIDTGELFF.

This clone was counted once. The V and J genes are TRBV7-9 and TRBJ2-1, with a weak D call TRBD1 (5 bases). CDR1 and CDR2 (germline): SEHNR, FQNEAQ (reference sequence). V was pared by 4 bases and J by 8 bases, with 15 bases between. The CDR3 length is 14 residues. The CDR3 loop is CASSSRIGHYEQFF. CDR3 sequence (DNA): TGTGCCAGCAGCTCCAGGATCGGACACTATGAGCAGTTCTTC.

This sequence joins TRBV5-6 and TRBJ2-3, with 9 bases matching TRBD2. The CDR3 is 18 amino acids. The junction had 8 bases not matched to a gene; V was cut back by 0 bases and J by 0 bases. From germline, CDR1 is SGHDT and CDR2 YYEEEE. The CDR3 DNA reads as TGTGCCAGCAGCTTGGTTGGCGGGAGGGATCAGAGCACAGATACGCAGTATTTT. It yields the protein CASSLVGGRDQSTDTQYF.

This CDR3 is CASSSGVGIRNQPQHF. CDR3 bases: TGTGCCAGCAGTTCAGGGGTGGGGATTCGGAATCAGCCCCAGCATTTT. The J gene is TRBJ1-5, the V gene TRBV28, with D tentatively TRBD1 (6 bases). The V end lost 4 bases, the J end lost 4 bases, and 17 bases lay between the germline ends. Germline V gene lookup returns CDR1 MDHEN and CDR2 SYDVKM. The CDR3 covers 16 residues.

The chain couples TRBV10-3 to TRBJ2-7; TRBD1 matches at 8 bases. Germline CDR1 ENHRY, CDR2 SYGVKD. V was clipped by 5 bases and J by 3 bases; unmatched bases: 3. This CDR3 is built from 13 residues. The CDR3 reads CAISTGTGYEQYF. CDR3 in DNA: TGTGCCATCAGTACCGGGACAGGCTACGAGCAGTACTTC.